Shown below are 11 T cell receptor beta chains from a single sample sequenced in a study of glioma-infiltrating T cells after dendritic cell vaccination. Documented time point: after dendritic cell vaccination, including at tumor progression/relapse. This table comes from immunoSEQ multiplex PCR, and its TCRdb copy is limited to in-frame clones, with some not included. The sample consists of tens of thousands of clones, about 91% of them appearing once. The starting material was blood, obtained after dendritic cell vaccination. The source is a human donor with glioblastoma.

The chain carries TRBV5-4 and TRBJ2-1; 7 nucleotides agree with TRBD2. Germline lookup yields CDR1 SGHNT and CDR2 YYREEE (reference sequence). The V segment lost 0 bases and the J segment 7 bases; nucleotides outside the gene matches: 16. The CDR3 consists of 18 residues. The DNA for the CDR3 is TGTGCCAGCAGCTTGGATTTACTAGCGACCAAAACGGGTAATGAGCAGTTCTTC. Its translation is CASSLDLLATKTGNEQFF.

The CDR3 nucleotides read TGTGCCAGCAGCTTAGCACACACAACATACAATGAGCAGTTCTTC. It specifies CASSLAHTTYNEQFF. The rearrangement joins TRBV7-8 to TRBJ2-1; D unresolved. Per the germline V gene, CDR1 is SGHVS and CDR2 is FQNEAQ. CDR3 length equals 15 residues. V lost 0 bases, J lost 4 bases, and 10 bases lay in between.

J is TRBJ2-1 and V is TRBV10-3, with 8 bases fitting TRBD1. The V segment lost 4 bases and the J segment 4 bases; nucleotides outside the gene matches: 6. Germline CDR1 reads ENHRY; CDR2 reads SYGVKD. The CDR3 contains 15 residues. The CDR3, as DNA: TGTGCCATCAGTGTAGGAACAGGGGGGTACAATGAGCAGTTCTTC. Its translation: CAISVGTGGYNEQFF.

The rearrangement uses TRBV7-9 and TRBJ1-4; D remains ambiguous. Germline CDR1 is SEHNR and CDR2 is FQNEAQ (reference sequence). Deletions cut 4 bases from V and 5 bases from J, with 11 bases between. The length of the CDR3 is 14 residues. CDR3: CASSYLGPNEKLFF. DNA for the CDR3: TGTGCCAGCAGCTACCTTGGCCCCAATGAAAAACTGTTTTTT.

The V gene is TRBV30, the J gene TRBJ1-1; D unresolved. Trimming cost V 1 base and J 1 base, with 4 bases left between them. This CDR3 comprises 12 residues. The germline V gene encodes CDR1 GTSNPN and CDR2 SVGIG (reference sequence). CDR3 bases: TGTGCCTGGAGTGACGGGAACACTGAAGCTTTCTTT. It yields the protein CAWSDGNTEAFF.

There are a few counts of this clone. J is TRBJ2-7 and V is TRBV7-2; D may be TRBD1 (6 bases). Trimming took off 5 bases at V and 2 bases at J, with 13 bases between the two ends. The germline CDR1 and CDR2 sequences are SGHTA and FQGNSA. The length of the CDR3 is 14 residues. This CDR3 is CASSINRVPYEQYF. CDR3 DNA sequence: TGTGCCAGCAGCATAAACAGGGTCCCCTACGAGCAGTACTTC.

V gene TRBV23-1 combines with J gene TRBJ1-1; 10 bases align to TRBD1. TRBV23-1 is flagged as an ORF with uncertain function. V was pared by 0 bases and J by 4 bases, with 5 bases of the junction left unmatched. The CDR3 is made up of 16 amino acids. The CDR3 sequence: CASSQSLGQGTTEAFF. Here the CDR3 DNA reads TGCGCCAGCAGTCAATCTTTGGGACAGGGGACCACTGAAGCTTTCTTT.

The chain couples TRBV7-9 to TRBJ1-2, with 7 bases lining up with TRBD1. Germline loops: CDR1 SEHNR, CDR2 FQNEAQ (reference sequence). The V and J ends lost 5 bases and 2 bases, in that order; junction bases with no gene match: 8. This CDR3 region has 15 residues. For the CDR3, the DNA is TGTGCCAGCAGCCCGGCGGGGACAGAAAACTATGGCTACACCTTC. Protein: CASSPAGTENYGYTF. Complete variable domain (other parts from reference TRBV7-9 and TRBJ1-2): DTGVSQNPRHKITKRGQNVTFRCDPISEHNRLYWYRQTLGQGPEFLTYFQNEAQLEKSRLLSDRFSAERPKGSFSTLEIQRTEQGDSAMYLCASSPAGTENYGYTFGSGTRLTVV.

The chain uses TRBV7-3 and TRBJ2-3, with TRBD1 matching over 9 bases. The CDR3 spans 15 residues. Per germline, CDR1 SGHTA and CDR2 FQGTGA. Trimming removed 5 bases from V and 5 bases from J; junction bases left unmatched: 8. The CDR3 region has the DNA TGTGCCAGCAGCAGTGGGACAGGGCTCGGAGATACGCAGTATTTT. Encoded protein: CASSSGTGLGDTQYF.

This sequence joins TRBV6-5 and TRBJ1-2; 8 positions agree with TRBD1. The CDR3 sequence is 12 residues long. CDR1 and CDR2 (germline): MNHEY, SVGAGI. Losses at the gene ends were 7 bases for V and 5 bases for J; bases not matched to a gene: 3. As DNA, the CDR3 is TGTGCCAGCAACCGACAGGGGTATGGCTACACCTTC. This codes for CASNRQGYGYTF.

This clone has a handful of counts. The chain uses TRBV7-2 and TRBJ2-7; 8 bases are shared with TRBD2. Germline V lookup: CDR1 SGHTA, CDR2 FQGNSA. CDR3 length: 13 residues. The ends lost 2 bases at V and 7 bases at J; junction bases unmatched: 4. DNA for the CDR3: TGTGCCAGCAGCTTACTACCGGGAGGGGAGCAGTACTTC. It translates to CASSLLPGGEQYF.